Below, 19 T cell receptor beta chains from the same sample are listed, as sequenced in a study of shared clonotypes between healthy human individuals. Produced via immunoSEQ multiplex PCR; TCRdb's table is partial and in-frame only. The table records about 660,000 clones, less than 85% of them present only once. The sample comprised memory CD4+ T cells sorted from blood. Subset noted: CD45RA-negative fraction. These receptors were obtained from a woman aged 25 to 39 in good health.

With regard to this clone: Other DNA sequences in the sample encode the same CDR3. This rearrangement joins TRBV30 to TRBJ1-5; D is unclear. Trimming left V 1 base short and J 2 bases short, with 6 bases between. The CDR3 is made up of 13 amino acids. CDR1 and CDR2 (germline): GTSNPN, SVGIG (reference sequence). This CDR3 is CAWSAGGNQPQHF. CDR3 nucleotides: TGTGCCTGGAGTGCCGGGGGCAATCAGCCCCAGCATTTT.

CDR3 in DNA: TGTGCCAGCGCTTTTTCAGAAAACTATGGCTACACCTTC. This codes for CASAFSENYGYTF. The chain carries TRBV2 and TRBJ1-2; no definite D call. V lost 8 bases, J lost 2 bases, and 12 bases lay in between. Germline-derived CDR1 and CDR2 are SNHLY and FYNNEI. The length of the CDR3 is 13 residues.

The chain uses TRBV4-1 and TRBJ2-1, with TRBD2 matching over 7 bases. Trimming at V came to 4 bases and at J to 15 bases, leaving 18 bases not matched to a gene. This CDR3 contains 15 residues. Germline lookup yields CDR1 MGHRA and CDR2 YSYEKL. CDR3 nucleotide sequence: TGCGCCAGCAGCCGATCTAGCGGCTCTTGGGCTGATGTGTTCTTC. Protein product: CASSRSSGSWADVFF.

The chain combines TRBV7-2 with TRBJ2-1, with 10 bases fitting TRBD2. This CDR3 has 15 residues. V dropped 10 bases and J dropped 0; count of bases not matched to a gene: 6. Looked up from germline, CDR1 is SGHTA and CDR2 is FQGNSA. For the CDR3, the DNA is TGTGCCACCGGGACTAGCGTTACCTCCTACAATGAGCAGTTCTTC. Protein: CATGTSVTSYNEQFF.

The rearrangement links TRBV19 to TRBJ1-3, with TRBD1 as a possible D gene (5 bases). CDR1 LNHDA and CDR2 SQIVND come from the germline V gene (reference sequence). Trimming stripped 1 base from V and 1 base from J, with 11 bases between. The CDR3 has 16 amino acids. Written as DNA, the CDR3 is TGTGCCAGTAGTATAGTTGCACAGGCTTCTGGAAACACCATATATTTT. Encoded protein: CASSIVAQASGNTIYF.

Only one count was recorded for this clone. The V gene is TRBV5-4, the J gene TRBJ2-7, with 10 nucleotides matching TRBD2. The V gene's germline CDR1 is SGHNT and CDR2 YYREEE (reference sequence). J lost 6 bases, V lost 4 bases, and 7 bases had no gene match. This CDR3 spans 14 amino acids. For the CDR3, the DNA is TGTGCCAGCAGCCTTTTAGCGGGAGGCGGCGAGCAGTACTTC. As protein: CASSLLAGGGEQYF. The complete variable domain, with remaining parts taken from reference TRBV5-4 and TRBJ2-7, reads ETGVTQSPTHLIKTRGQQVTLRCSSQSGHNTVSWYQQALGQGPQFIFQYYREEENGRGNFPPRFSGLQFPNYSSELNVNALELDDSALYLCASSLLAGGGEQYFGPGTRLTVT.

The V gene is TRBV7-2, the J gene TRBJ1-1, with 9 bases that match TRBD1. Germline CDR1 reads SGHTA; CDR2 reads FQGNSA. CDR3 size: 17 residues. With V trimmed by 3 bases and J by 7 bases, 15 bases remained unmatched. The CDR3 bases are TGTGCCAGCAGCTTCATCCCGGGGACAGGGTCCTCTTTTGAAGCTTTCTTT. Its translation is CASSFIPGTGSSFEAFF. Drawing the rest from reference TRBV7-2 and TRBJ1-1, the complete variable domain is GAGVSQSPSNKVTEKGKDVELRCDPISGHTALYWYRQSLGQGLEFLIYFQGNSAPDKSGLPSDRFSAERTGGSVSTLTIQRTQQEDSAVYLCASSFIPGTGSSFEAFFGQGTRLTVV.

This clone was seen a few times. V usage is TRBV5-1 and J usage is TRBJ2-2; unclear D gene. The CDR3 loop spans 14 amino acids. V was shortened by 6 bases and J by 0 bases, with 9 bases between the two germline ends. From germline, CDR1 is SGHRS and CDR2 YFSETQ. The CDR3 nucleotides are TGCGCCAGCAAACCAACATCGAACACCGGGGAGCTGTTTTTT. Translating it yields CASKPTSNTGELFF.

The chain couples TRBV6-5 to TRBJ2-1; 14 nucleotides match TRBD2. CDR1 is MNHEY, CDR2 SVGAGI, per germline. J lost 10 bases, V lost 7 bases, and 6 bases had no gene match. The CDR3 covers 14 residues. The CDR3 protein is CASTKRLAGGEQFF. The DNA for the CDR3 is TGTGCCAGCACCAAAAGACTAGCGGGAGGGGAGCAGTTCTTC.

This clone occurred once. The CDR3 is CASSPRQGENTEAFF. DNA of the CDR3: TGTGCCAGCTCACCTCGACAGGGAGAGAACACTGAAGCTTTCTTT. V usage is TRBV18 and J usage is TRBJ1-1; 7 bases match TRBD1. Germline V CDR1 and CDR2: KGHSH, LQKENI. The CDR3 contains 15 residues. J lost 1 base, V lost 3 bases, and 5 bases had no gene match.

The rearrangement uses TRBV6-5 and TRBJ2-1; 10 nucleotides agree with TRBD2. J was trimmed by 9 bases and V by 2 bases; bases with no gene match: 7. CDR1 is MNHEY, CDR2 SVGAGI, per germline. The CDR3 is 15 residues long. This chain's CDR3 is CASSYITSGNSEQFF. DNA of the CDR3: TGTGCCAGCAGTTACATTACTAGCGGGAACAGTGAGCAGTTCTTC.

The chain carries TRBV7-3 and TRBJ1-5; possibly TRBD1 for D (5 bases). Trimming removed 6 bases from V and 3 bases from J, with 18 bases in between. The germline CDR1 and CDR2 sequences are SGHTA and FQGTGA. The CDR3 loop spans 16 amino acids. The CDR3 sequence: CASSSSHATVNQPQHF. In nucleotides, the CDR3 is TGTGCCAGCAGTTCCTCGCACGCGACAGTCAATCAGCCCCAGCATTTT. The variable domain in full, completed from reference TRBV7-3 and TRBJ1-5, reads GAGVSQTPSNKVTEKGKYVELRCDPISGHTALYWYRQSLGQGPEFLIYFQGTGAADDSGLPNDRFFAVRPEGSVSTLKIQRTERGDSAVYLCASSSSHATVNQPQHFGDGTRLSIL.

This clone was observed a single time. The chain uses TRBV5-1 and TRBJ2-2; 11 positions match TRBD2. After removal of 4 bases from V and 4 bases from J, the junction contained 6 bases not matched to a gene. Germline-derived CDR1 and CDR2 are SGHRS and YFSETQ. This CDR3 is built from 16 residues. The CDR3 here is CASSPGLAEVTGELFF. CDR3 nucleotide sequence: TGCGCCAGCAGCCCGGGACTAGCGGAGGTCACCGGGGAGCTGTTTTTT.

Comments on this clone: The sample carries other DNA sequences with the same CDR3. The V and J genes are TRBV5-1 and TRBJ2-1, with TRBD2 matching over 7 bases. Per germline, CDR1 SGHRS and CDR2 YFSETQ. V shed 0 bases and J 4 bases; nucleotides not matched to a gene: 4. The CDR3 has 15 amino acids. DNA for the CDR3: TGCGCCAGCAGCTTGGTAGCGGGTTTTTACAATGAGCAGTTCTTC. Translation gives CASSLVAGFYNEQFF.

This sequence joins TRBV28 and TRBJ2-7; D gene ambiguous. Per the germline V gene, CDR1 is MDHEN and CDR2 is SYDVKM. CDR3 length: 11 residues. Trimming took 3 bases from V and 3 from J, leaving 3 bases between them. CDR3 sequence: CASSFHYEQYF. The CDR3 DNA reads as TGTGCCAGCAGTTTTCACTACGAGCAGTACTTC. Supplemented by reference TRBV28 and TRBJ2-7, the full variable domain reads DVKVTQSSRYLVKRTGEKVFLECVQDMDHENMFWYRQDPGLGLRLIYFSYDVKMKEKGDIPEGYSVSREKKERFSLILESASTNQTSMYLCASSFHYEQYFGPGTRLTVT.

V and J are TRBV5-1 and TRBJ2-3, with a weak D call TRBD2 (6 bases). Germline V gene sequence: CDR1 SGHRS, CDR2 YFSETQ. The CDR3 covers 18 residues. The V gene lost 0 bases and the J gene lost 0 bases, with 17 bases spanning the gap. DNA for the CDR3: TGCGCCAGCAGCTTGGCCTGGCGGGAACCACCTAGCACAGATACGCAGTATTTT. Its protein product is CASSLAWREPPSTDTQYF.

CDR3 residues: CASSRANREAFF. The CDR3 nucleotides are TGTGCCAGCAGCCGAGCTAACAGAGAAGCTTTCTTT. The chain combines TRBV25-1 with TRBJ1-1; D ambiguous. V gave up 6 bases and J gave up 8 bases, with 13 bases separating them. The CDR3 sequence is 12 residues long. CDR1 is MGHDK and CDR2 is SYGVNS in the germline V gene.

The chain uses TRBV7-9 and TRBJ1-2, with a tentative D call TRBD1 (5 bases). V lost 3 bases to trimming and J lost 8 bases, with 13 bases between them. Germline V CDR1 and CDR2: SEHNR, FQNEAQ (reference sequence). The CDR3 loop spans 13 amino acids. The CDR3, as DNA: TGTGCCAGCAGCTTCCTAGGGGCAGAGGGCTACACCTTC. This sequence encodes CASSFLGAEGYTF.

As concerns this clone: A read error is possible here, since a much larger clone lies one base away. The identical CDR3 is also encoded by other nucleotide sequences in the sample. This chain joins TRBV10-2 and TRBJ1-2; D not certain. V was cut by 7 bases and J by 8 bases, with 17 bases left in between. CDR1 and CDR2 (germline): WSHSY, SAAADI. The CDR3 sequence is 13 residues long. The CDR3 here is CASKAGPRTGYTF. For the CDR3, the DNA is TGCGCCAGCAAAGCGGGCCCCAGGACGGGCTACACCTTC.